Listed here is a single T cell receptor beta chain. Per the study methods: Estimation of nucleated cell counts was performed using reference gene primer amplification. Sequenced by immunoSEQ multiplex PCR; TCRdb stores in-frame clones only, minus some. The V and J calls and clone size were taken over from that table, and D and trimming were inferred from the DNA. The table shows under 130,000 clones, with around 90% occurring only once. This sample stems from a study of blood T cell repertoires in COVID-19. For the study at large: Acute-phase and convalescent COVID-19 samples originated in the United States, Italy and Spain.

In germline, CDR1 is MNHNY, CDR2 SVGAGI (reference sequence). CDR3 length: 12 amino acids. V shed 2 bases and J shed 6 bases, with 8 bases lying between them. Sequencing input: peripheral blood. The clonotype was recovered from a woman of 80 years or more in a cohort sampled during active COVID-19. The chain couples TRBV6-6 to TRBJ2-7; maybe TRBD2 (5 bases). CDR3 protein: CASSYPRGEQYF. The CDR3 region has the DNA TGTGCCAGCAGTTACCCTCGGGGCGAGCAGTACTTC.